A single sample is the source of the 20 T cell receptor beta chains below, sequenced in a study of blood T cell repertoires in COVID-19. Assay: immunoSEQ multiplex PCR; the TCRdb copy retains only in-frame clones and omits some. The table records around 300,000 clones, 88% of them present only once. Sequenced: PBMCs or T cells enriched from blood (not recorded which). Source of these receptors: a woman aged 55-70 years in a cohort exposed to, infected with or recovered from COVID-19 (not recorded which).

J is TRBJ2-2 and V is TRBV2, with TRBD1 matching 11 bases. The V gene end was trimmed by 6 bases and the J gene end by 5 bases; junction bases not matched to a gene: 5. Germline CDR1 SNHLY, CDR2 FYNNEI. This CDR3 spans 15 amino acids. The CDR3 region is CASSWDRGSTGELFF. The DNA for the CDR3 is TGTGCCAGCAGCTGGGACAGGGGGTCTACCGGGGAGCTGTTTTTT.

The CDR3 DNA reads as TGTGCCAGCAGCTTATCAGGGACTAGTAAATCAGATACGCAGTATTTT. It translates to CASSLSGTSKSDTQYF. The chain carries TRBV7-2 and TRBJ2-3, with 8 bases lining up with TRBD2. The CDR3 is 16 residues long. Germline V gene sequence: CDR1 SGHTA, CDR2 FQGNSA. The J segment lost 4 bases and the V segment lost 2 bases, leaving 8 bases of the junction unmatched.

The chain couples TRBV6-5 to TRBJ1-4, with TRBD1 as a possible D gene (6 bases). Trimming took 8 bases from V and 5 from J, leaving 12 bases between them. Germline V gives CDR1 MNHEY, CDR2 SVGAGI. The CDR3 loop spans 13 amino acids. The CDR3 spells CASLGTNNEKLFF. The CDR3, as DNA: TGTGCCAGCCTCGGGACAAACAATGAAAAACTGTTTTTT.

V gene TRBV24-1 combines with J gene TRBJ2-2; 12 bases agree with TRBD2. In germline, CDR1 is KGHDR, CDR2 SFDVKD. This CDR3 has 17 residues. V lost 4 bases and J lost 5; bases outside the gene matches: 7. CDR3 region: CATSEASGRARTGELFF. The CDR3 DNA follows: TGTGCCACCAGTGAGGCTAGCGGGAGGGCCAGGACCGGGGAGCTGTTTTTT.

This CDR3 is CASSLDRGPYNEQFF. CDR3 coding DNA: TGTGCCAGCAGTCTCGACAGGGGCCCCTACAATGAGCAGTTCTTC. The J gene is TRBJ2-1, the V gene TRBV2, with 8 bases that match TRBD1. The CDR3 is 15 residues long. V was clipped by 5 bases and J by 2 bases; unmatched bases: 5. Germline V gives CDR1 SNHLY, CDR2 FYNNEI.

The chain carries TRBV6-5 and TRBJ1-2, with unresolved D. CDR1 is MNHEY, CDR2 SVGAGI, per germline. The CDR3 runs 14 residues. The V end was cut by 8 bases, the J end by 5 bases, with 18 bases between. CDR3 region: CASALNRDKYGYTF. As DNA, the CDR3 is TGTGCCAGCGCCCTTAACCGGGATAAGTATGGCTACACCTTC.

The chain has TRBV28 and TRBJ2-5; 8 nucleotides align to TRBD2. Germline values: CDR1 MDHEN, CDR2 SYDVKM. After removal of 6 bases from V and 1 base from J, the junction contained 13 bases not matched to a gene. The CDR3 spans 17 residues. The CDR3: CASSPSGGREGQETQYF. In nucleotides, the CDR3 is TGTGCCAGCAGCCCGTCGGGGGGGAGGGAGGGCCAAGAGACCCAGTACTTC.

This clone was counted between two and nine times. V usage is TRBV9 and J usage is TRBJ1-6, with 7 bases matching TRBD1. The CDR3 has 14 amino acids. Germline V gene lookup returns CDR1 SGDLS and CDR2 YYNGEE. The V and J ends lost 0 bases and 12 bases, in that order; junction bases with no gene match: 6. The CDR3 nucleotides are TGTGCCAGCAGCGTAGCTTCCAGACAGGGACCCCTCCACTTT. This translates into CASSVASRQGPLHF.

The chain joins TRBV18 to TRBJ2-4; tentative D call: TRBD2 (6 bases). Germline V lookup: CDR1 KGHSH, CDR2 LQKENI. Deletions cut 3 bases from V and 8 bases from J, with 11 bases between. The CDR3 sequence is 13 residues long. CDR3 sequence (DNA): TGTGCCAGCTCACCGAACAGGAGGGACATTCAGTACTTC. Protein sequence: CASSPNRRDIQYF.

This chain uses TRBV4-1 with TRBJ1-1; D is undetermined. Trimming removed 4 bases from V and 7 bases from J, with 16 bases in between. CDR3 size: 14 residues. Germline CDR1 is MGHRA and CDR2 is YSYEKL. This CDR3 reads CASSPLGDRDEAFF. CDR3 coding DNA: TGCGCCAGCAGCCCCCTCGGGGATCGAGATGAAGCTTTCTTT.

This rearrangement joins TRBV19 to TRBJ2-3, with 11 bases aligning to TRBD2. Trimming cost V 5 bases and J 4 bases; bases outside gene matches: 5. The CDR3 spans 15 residues. In germline, CDR1 is LNHDA, CDR2 SQIVND (reference sequence). As DNA, the CDR3 is TGTGCCAGTAGTCATAAACTAGCGGGAGCAGATACGCAGTATTTT. Encoded protein: CASSHKLAGADTQYF.

This rearrangement joins TRBV5-1 to TRBJ2-3; 14 nucleotides line up with TRBD2. The V gene's germline CDR1 is SGHRS and CDR2 YFSETQ. The length of the CDR3 is 15 residues. V was pared by 7 bases and J by 4 bases, with 5 bases of the junction left unmatched. DNA of the CDR3: TGCGCCAGCCGACTAGCGGGAGGGGAGGCAGATACGCAGTATTTT. Its translation is CASRLAGGEADTQYF.

The chain combines TRBV5-1 with TRBJ1-6, with D possibly matching TRBD1 (5 bases). Germline values: CDR1 SGHRS, CDR2 YFSETQ. Trimming took off 0 bases at V and 6 bases at J, with 7 bases between the two ends. The CDR3 is 14 amino acids. The CDR3 protein is CASSLERGNSPLHF. CDR3 bases: TGCGCCAGCAGCTTGGAAAGGGGTAATTCACCCCTCCACTTT.

The genes are TRBV6-5 and TRBJ1-2; 11 nucleotides line up with TRBD1. This CDR3 is 14 amino acids long. Germline CDR1 and CDR2: MNHEY and SVGAGI. V lost 7 bases, J lost 4 bases, and 5 bases stayed unmatched. CDR3 region: CASKPDRGLYGYTF. In nucleotides, the CDR3 is TGTGCCAGCAAGCCGGACAGGGGGCTCTATGGCTACACCTTC.

This chain joins TRBV29-1 and TRBJ2-7, with D possibly matching TRBD2 (5 bases). V was pared by 4 bases and J by 6 bases, with 13 bases between. Germline CDR1 reads SQVTM; CDR2 reads ANQGSEA. This CDR3 is built from 12 residues. The CDR3 spells CSVGVRGLEQYF. The CDR3 nucleotides are TGCAGCGTTGGGGTGAGAGGGCTCGAGCAGTACTTC.

This clone was seen a handful of times. This chain links TRBV28 with TRBJ1-1, with D perhaps TRBD1 (5 bases). V lost 6 bases, J lost 1 base, and 15 bases lay in between. The CDR3 length is 15 residues. In germline, CDR1 is MDHEN, CDR2 SYDVKM. The CDR3 DNA reads TGTGCCAGCAGAAACAGACAGACTTGGAACACTGAAGCTTTCTTT. This gives the protein CASRNRQTWNTEAFF.

The chain's CDR3 is CASSFDRVLNEQFF. In DNA form, the CDR3 reads TGTGCCAGCAGCTTTGACAGGGTTCTGAATGAGCAGTTCTTC. J is TRBJ2-1 and V is TRBV7-9, with 7 bases aligning to TRBD1. V trimming: 3 bases; J trimming: 7 bases; junction bases outside the gene matches: 6. This CDR3 has 14 residues. Looked up from germline, CDR1 is SEHNR and CDR2 is FQNEAQ (reference sequence). Filled out from reference TRBV7-9 and TRBJ2-1, the complete variable domain reads DTGVSQNPRHKITKRGQNVTFRCDPISEHNRLYWYRQTLGQGPEFLTYFQNEAQLEKSRLLSDRFSAERPKGSFSTLEIQRTEQGDSAMYLCASSFDRVLNEQFFGPGTRLTVL.

CDR3 coding DNA: TGCGCCAGCAGCCAAGATTTTGCAGGCAGCACCATATATTTT. It yields the protein CASSQDFAGSTIYF. The J gene is TRBJ1-3, the V gene TRBV4-1; D gene unclear. V was cut by 0 bases and J by 9 bases, with 12 bases left in between. The CDR3 totals 14 residues. CDR1 and CDR2 from the germline V gene are MGHRA and YSYEKL.

This clone has just one count. The chain joins TRBV19 to TRBJ2-7; TRBD2 might be the D (7 bases). In germline, CDR1 is LNHDA, CDR2 SQIVND (reference sequence). V lost 3 bases, J lost 4 bases, and 13 bases lay in between. The CDR3 consists of 14 residues. The DNA of the CDR3 is TGTGCCAGTAGTATGTCAGGGGAGGGATACGAGCAGTACTTC. Its protein is CASSMSGEGYEQYF.

The chain recombines TRBV18 with TRBJ2-1; D call uncertain. Trimming removed 4 bases from V and 5 bases from J, with 9 bases in between. CDR1 and CDR2 (germline): KGHSH, LQKENI. The length of the CDR3 is 13 residues. Here the CDR3 DNA reads TGTGCCAGCTCACAACAGTCAAACAATGAGCAGTTCTTC. Amino acid sequence: CASSQQSNNEQFF. The whole variable domain, filled in from reference TRBV18 and TRBJ2-1, reads NAGVMQNPRHLVRRRGQEARLRCSPMKGHSHVYWYRQLPEEGLKFMVYLQKENIIDESGMPKERFSAEFPKEGPSILRIQQVVRGDSAAYFCASSQQSNNEQFFGPGTRLTVL.